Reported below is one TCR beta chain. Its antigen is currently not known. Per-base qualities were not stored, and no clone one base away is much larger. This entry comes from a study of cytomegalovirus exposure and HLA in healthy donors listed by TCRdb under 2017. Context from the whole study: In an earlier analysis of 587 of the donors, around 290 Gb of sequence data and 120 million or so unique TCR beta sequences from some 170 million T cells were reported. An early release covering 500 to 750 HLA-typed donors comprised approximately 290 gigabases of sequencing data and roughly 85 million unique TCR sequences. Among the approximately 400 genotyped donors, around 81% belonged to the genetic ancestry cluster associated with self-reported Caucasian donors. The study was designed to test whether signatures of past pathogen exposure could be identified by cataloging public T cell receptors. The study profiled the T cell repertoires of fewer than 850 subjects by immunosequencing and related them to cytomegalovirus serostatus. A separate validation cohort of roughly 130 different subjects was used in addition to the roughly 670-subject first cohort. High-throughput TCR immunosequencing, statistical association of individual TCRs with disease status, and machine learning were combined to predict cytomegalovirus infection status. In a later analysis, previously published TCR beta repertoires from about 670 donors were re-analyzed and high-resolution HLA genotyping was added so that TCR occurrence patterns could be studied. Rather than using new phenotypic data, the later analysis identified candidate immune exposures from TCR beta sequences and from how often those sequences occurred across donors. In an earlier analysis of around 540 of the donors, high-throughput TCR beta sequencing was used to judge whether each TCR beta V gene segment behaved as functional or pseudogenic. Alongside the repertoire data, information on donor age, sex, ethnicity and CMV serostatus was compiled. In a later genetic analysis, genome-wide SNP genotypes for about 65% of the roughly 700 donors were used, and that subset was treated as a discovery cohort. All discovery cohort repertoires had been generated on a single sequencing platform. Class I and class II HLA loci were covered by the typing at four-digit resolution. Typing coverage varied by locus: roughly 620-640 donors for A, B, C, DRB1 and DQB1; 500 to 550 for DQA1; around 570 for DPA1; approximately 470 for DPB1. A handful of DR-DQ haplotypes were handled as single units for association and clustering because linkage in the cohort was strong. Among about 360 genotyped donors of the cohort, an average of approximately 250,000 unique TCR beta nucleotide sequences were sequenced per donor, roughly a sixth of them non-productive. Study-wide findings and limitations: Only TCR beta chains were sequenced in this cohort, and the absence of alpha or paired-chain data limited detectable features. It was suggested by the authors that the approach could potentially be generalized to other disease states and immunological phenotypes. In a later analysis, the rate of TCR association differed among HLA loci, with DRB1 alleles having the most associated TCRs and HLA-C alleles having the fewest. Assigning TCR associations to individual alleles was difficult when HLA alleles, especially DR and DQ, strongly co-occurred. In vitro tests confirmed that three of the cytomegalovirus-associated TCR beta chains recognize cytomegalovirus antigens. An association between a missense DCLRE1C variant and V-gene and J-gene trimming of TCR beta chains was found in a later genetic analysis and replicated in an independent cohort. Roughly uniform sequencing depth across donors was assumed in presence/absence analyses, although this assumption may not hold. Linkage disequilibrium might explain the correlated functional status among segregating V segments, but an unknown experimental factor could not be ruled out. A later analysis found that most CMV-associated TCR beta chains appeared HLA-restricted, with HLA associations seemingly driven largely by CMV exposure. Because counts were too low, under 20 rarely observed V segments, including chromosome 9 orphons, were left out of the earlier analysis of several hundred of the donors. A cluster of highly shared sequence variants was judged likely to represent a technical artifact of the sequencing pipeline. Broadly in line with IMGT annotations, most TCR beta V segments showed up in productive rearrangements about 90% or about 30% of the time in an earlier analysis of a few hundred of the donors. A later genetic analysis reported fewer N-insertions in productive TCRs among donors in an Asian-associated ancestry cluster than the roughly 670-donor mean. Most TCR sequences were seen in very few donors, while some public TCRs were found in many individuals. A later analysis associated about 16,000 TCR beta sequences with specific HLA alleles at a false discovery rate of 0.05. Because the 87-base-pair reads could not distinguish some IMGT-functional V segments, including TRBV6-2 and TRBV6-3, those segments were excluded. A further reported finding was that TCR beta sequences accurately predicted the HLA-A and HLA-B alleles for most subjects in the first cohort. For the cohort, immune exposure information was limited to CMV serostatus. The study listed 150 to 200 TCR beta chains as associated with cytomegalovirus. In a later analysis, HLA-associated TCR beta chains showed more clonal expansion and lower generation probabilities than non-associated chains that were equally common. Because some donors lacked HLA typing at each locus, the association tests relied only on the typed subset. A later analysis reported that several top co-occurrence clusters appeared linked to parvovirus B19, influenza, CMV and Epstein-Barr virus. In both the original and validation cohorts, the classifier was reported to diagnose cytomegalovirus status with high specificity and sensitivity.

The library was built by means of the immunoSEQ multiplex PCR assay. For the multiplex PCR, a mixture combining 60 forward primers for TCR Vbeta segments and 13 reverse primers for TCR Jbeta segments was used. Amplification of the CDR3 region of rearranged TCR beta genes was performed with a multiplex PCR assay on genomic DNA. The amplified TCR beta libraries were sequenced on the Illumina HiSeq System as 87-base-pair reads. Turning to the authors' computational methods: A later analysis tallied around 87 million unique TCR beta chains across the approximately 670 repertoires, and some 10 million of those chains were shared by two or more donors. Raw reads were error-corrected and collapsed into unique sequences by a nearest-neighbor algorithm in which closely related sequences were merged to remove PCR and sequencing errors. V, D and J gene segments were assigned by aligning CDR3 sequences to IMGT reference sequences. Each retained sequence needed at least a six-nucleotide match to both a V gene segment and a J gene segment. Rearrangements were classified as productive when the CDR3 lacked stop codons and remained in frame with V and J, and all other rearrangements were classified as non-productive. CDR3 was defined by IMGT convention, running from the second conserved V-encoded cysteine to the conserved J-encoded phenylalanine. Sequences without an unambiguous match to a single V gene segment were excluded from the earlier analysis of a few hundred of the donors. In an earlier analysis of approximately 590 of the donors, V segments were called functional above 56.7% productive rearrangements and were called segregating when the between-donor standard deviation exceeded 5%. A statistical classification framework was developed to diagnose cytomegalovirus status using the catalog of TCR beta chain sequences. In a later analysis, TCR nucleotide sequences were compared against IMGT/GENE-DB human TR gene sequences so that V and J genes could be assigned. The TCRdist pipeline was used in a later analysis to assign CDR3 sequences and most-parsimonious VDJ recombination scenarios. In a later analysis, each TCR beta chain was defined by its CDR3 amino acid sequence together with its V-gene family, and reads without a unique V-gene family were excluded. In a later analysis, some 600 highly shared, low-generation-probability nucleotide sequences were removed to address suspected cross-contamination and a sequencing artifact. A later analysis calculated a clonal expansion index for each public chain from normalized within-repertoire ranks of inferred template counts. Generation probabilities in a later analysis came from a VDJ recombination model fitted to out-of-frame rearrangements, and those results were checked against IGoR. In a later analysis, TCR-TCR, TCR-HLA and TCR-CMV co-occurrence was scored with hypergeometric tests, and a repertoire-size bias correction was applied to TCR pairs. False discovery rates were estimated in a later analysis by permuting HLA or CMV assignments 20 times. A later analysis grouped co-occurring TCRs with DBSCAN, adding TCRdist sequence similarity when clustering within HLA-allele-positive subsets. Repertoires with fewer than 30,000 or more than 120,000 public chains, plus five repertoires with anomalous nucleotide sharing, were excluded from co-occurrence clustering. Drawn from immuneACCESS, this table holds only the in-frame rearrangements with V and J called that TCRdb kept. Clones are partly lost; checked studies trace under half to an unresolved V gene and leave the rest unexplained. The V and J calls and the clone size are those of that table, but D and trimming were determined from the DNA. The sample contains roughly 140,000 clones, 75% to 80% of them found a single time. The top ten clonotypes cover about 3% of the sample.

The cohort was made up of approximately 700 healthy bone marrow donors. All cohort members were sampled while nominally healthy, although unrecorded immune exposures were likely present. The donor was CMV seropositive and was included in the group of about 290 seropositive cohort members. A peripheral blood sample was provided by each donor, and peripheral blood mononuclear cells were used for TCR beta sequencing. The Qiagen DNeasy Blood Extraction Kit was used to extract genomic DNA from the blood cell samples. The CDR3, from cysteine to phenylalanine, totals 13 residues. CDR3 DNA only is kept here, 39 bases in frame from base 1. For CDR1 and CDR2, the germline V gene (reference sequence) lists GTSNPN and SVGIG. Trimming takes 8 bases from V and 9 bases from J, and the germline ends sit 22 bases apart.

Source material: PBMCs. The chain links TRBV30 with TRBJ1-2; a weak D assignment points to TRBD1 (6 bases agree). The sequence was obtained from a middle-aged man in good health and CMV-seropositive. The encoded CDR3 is CAGPPGQKYCYTF. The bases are TGTGCCGGACCACCGGGACAAAAATACTGCTACACCTTC.